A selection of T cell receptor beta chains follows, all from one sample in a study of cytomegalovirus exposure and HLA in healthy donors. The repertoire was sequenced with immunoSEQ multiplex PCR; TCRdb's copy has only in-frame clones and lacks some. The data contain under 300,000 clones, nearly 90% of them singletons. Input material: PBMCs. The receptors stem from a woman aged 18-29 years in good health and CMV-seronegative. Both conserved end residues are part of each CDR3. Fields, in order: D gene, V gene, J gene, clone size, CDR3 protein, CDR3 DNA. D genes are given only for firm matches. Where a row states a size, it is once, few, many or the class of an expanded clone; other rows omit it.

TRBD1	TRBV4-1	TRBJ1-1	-	CASSQGAGGLNTEAFF	TGCGCCAGCAGCCAAGGAGCAGGGGGCTTGAACACTGAAGCTTTCTTT
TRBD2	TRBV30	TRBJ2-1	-	CASALAGEQFF	TGTGCCTCCGCACTAGCGGGGGAGCAGTTCTTC
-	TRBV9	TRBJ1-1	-	CASTSGSMNTEAFF	TGTGCCAGCACCTCGGGGAGTATGAACACTGAAGCTTTCTTT
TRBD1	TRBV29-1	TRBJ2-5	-	CSSGQGGETQYF	TGCAGCTCGGGACAGGGGGGAGAGACCCAGTACTTC
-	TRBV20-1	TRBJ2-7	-	CSARQLRWQYF	TGCAGTGCGCGACAGCTACGTTGGCAGTACTTC
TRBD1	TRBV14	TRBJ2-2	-	CASSPDRGNTGELFF	TGTGCCAGCAGCCCCGACAGGGGAAACACCGGGGAGCTGTTTTTT
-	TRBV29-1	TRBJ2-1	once	CSVVQGSYNEQFF	TGCAGCGTTGTACAGGGATCCTACAATGAGCAGTTCTTC
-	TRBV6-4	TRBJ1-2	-	CASSLSSGDHYGYTF	TGTGCCAGCAGTCTCTCATCGGGGGACCACTATGGCTACACCTTC
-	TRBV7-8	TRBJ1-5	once	CASSSTGPNQPQHF	TGTGCCAGCAGCTCAACAGGACCTAATCAGCCCCAGCATTTT
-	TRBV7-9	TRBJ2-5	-	CASSSAGWRTHQETQYF	TGTGCCAGCAGCTCAGCCGGGTGGAGGACCCATCAAGAGACCCAGTACTTC
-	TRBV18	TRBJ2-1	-	CASSPYQSQLGNEQFF	TGTGCCAGCTCACCTTACCAGTCACAGCTGGGCAATGAGCAGTTCTTC
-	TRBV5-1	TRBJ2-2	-	CASSKEGALGTGELFF	TGCGCCAGCAGTAAAGAGGGAGCTCTGGGGACCGGGGAGCTGTTTTTT
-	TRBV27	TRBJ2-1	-	CASSYGAVNEQFF	TGTGCCAGCAGTTATGGGGCGGTAAATGAGCAGTTCTTC
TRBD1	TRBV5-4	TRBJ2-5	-	CASSLRSGTGGETQYF	TGTGCCAGCAGCTTGCGGTCCGGGACAGGGGGAGAGACCCAGTACTTC
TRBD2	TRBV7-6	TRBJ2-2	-	CASSLALGGGTGELFF	TGTGCCAGCAGCTTAGCCCTGGGGGGGGGCACCGGGGAGCTGTTTTTT
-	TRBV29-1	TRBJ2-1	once	CSVDGRGSVNGQFF	TGCAGCGTTGACGGCAGGGGCTCCGTTAATGGGCAGTTCTTC
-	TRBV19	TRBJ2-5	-	CASSIRLYQETQYF	TGTGCCAGTAGTATTCGACTGTACCAAGAGACCCAGTACTTC
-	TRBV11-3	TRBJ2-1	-	CASSSGQPSSYNEQFF	TGTGCCAGCAGCTCTGGACAGCCCAGCTCCTACAATGAGCAGTTCTTC
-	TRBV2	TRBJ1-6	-	CASFPGHAMAYNSPLHF	TGTGCCAGCTTTCCGGGACACGCAATGGCCTATAATTCACCCCTCCACTTT
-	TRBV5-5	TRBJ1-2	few	CASSLVADYGYTF	TGTGCCAGCAGCTTAGTGGCAGACTATGGCTACACCTTC
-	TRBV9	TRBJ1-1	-	CASSSGGGGGTEAFF	TGTGCCAGCAGCTCTGGAGGTGGGGGGGGCACTGAAGCTTTCTTT
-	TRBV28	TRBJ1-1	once	CASSLPGQMNTEAFF	TGTGCCAGCAGTTTGCCGGGACAAATGAACACTGAAGCTTTCTTT
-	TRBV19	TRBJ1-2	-	CASSIPDTYDDNYGYTF	TGTGCCAGTAGTATTCCGGACACCTACGATGATAACTATGGCTACACCTTC
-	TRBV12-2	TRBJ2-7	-	CASRSGLAGGFEQYF	TGTGCAAGTCGCTCGGGACTAGCGGGGGGTTTCGAGCAGTACTTC
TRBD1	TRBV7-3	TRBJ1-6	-	CASSSGQGGSPLHF	TGTGCCAGCAGCTCCGGACAGGGTGGGTCACCCCTCCACTTT
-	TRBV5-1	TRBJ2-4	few	CASSLTVSKNIQYF	TGCGCCAGCAGCCTTACAGTGTCCAAAAACATTCAGTACTTC
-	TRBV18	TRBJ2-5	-	CASSRDTSQETQYF	TGTGCCAGCTCCCGGGACACCTCTCAAGAGACCCAGTACTTC
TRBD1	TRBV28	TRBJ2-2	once	CASRGQSGELFF	TGTGCCAGCCGGGGACAGTCCGGGGAGCTGTTTTTT
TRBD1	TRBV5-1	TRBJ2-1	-	CASGTGRGRRGPNEQFF	TGCGCCAGCGGGACAGGGAGGGGACGCAGGGGTCCCAATGAGCAGTTCTTC
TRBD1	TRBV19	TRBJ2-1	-	CASRRDRGSGEQFF	TGTGCCAGCCGACGGGACAGGGGATCGGGTGAGCAGTTCTTC
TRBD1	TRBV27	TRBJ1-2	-	CASSLRGQQGYGYTF	TGTGCCAGCAGTTTAAGGGGGCAGCAGGGGTATGGCTACACCTTC
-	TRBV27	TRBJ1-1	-	CASSLNRVQTEAFF	TGTGCCAGCAGTTTAAACAGGGTGCAGACTGAAGCTTTCTTT
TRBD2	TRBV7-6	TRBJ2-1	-	CASSPWTSGGEENEQFF	TGTGCCAGCAGCCCGTGGACTAGCGGGGGGGAAGAAAATGAGCAGTTCTTC
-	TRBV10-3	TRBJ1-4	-	CASMGAEGEKLFF	TGTGCCAGCATGGGGGCAGAGGGTGAAAAACTGTTTTTT
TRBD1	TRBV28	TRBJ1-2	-	CASRSGGPYGYTF	TGTGCCAGCAGGTCAGGGGGCCCCTATGGCTACACCTTC
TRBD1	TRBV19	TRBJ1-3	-	CASSRQGRSGNTIYF	TGTGCCAGTAGTAGACAGGGACGATCTGGAAACACCATATATTTT
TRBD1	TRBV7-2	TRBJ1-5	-	CASSLVQGVGQPQHF	TGTGCCAGCAGCTTAGTACAGGGGGTAGGTCAGCCCCAGCATTTT
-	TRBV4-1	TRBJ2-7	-	CASSPRRAYEQYF	TGCGCCAGCAGCCCACGGAGAGCCTACGAGCAGTACTTC
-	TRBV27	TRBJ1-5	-	CASSFISGANQPQHF	TGTGCCAGCAGTTTTATATCAGGGGCGAATCAGCCCCAGCATTTT
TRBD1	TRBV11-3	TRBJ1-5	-	CASSSRQGRQPQHF	TGTGCCAGCAGCTCCCGACAGGGGCGGCAGCCCCAGCATTTT
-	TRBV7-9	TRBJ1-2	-	CASSLGLDYGYTF	TGTGCCAGCAGCCTAGGGTTAGACTATGGCTACACCTTC
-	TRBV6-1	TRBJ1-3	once	CASSPLASSGNTIYF	TGTGCCAGCAGTCCCCTCGCGAGCTCTGGAAACACCATATATTTT
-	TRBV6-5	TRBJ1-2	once	CASSYSAVYGYTF	TGTGCCAGCAGTTACTCGGCAGTTTATGGCTACACCTTC
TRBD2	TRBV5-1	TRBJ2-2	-	CASSPTSGGNTGELFF	TGCGCCAGCAGCCCTACTAGCGGGGGAAACACCGGGGAGCTGTTTTTT
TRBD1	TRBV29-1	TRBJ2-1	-	CSVDSGQGPQYNEQFF	TGCAGCGTTGATAGCGGACAGGGACCTCAATACAATGAGCAGTTCTTC
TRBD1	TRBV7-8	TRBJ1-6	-	CASSLVQGGSPLHF	TGTGCCAGCAGCTTAGTGCAGGGGGGTTCACCCCTCCACTTT
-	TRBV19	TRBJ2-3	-	CASSMWGGRDTQYF	TGTGCCAGTAGTATGTGGGGGGGCAGAGATACGCAGTATTTT
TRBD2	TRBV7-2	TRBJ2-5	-	CASSLGTSGGQEAQYF	TGTGCCAGCAGCTTAGGGACTAGCGGGGGCCAAGAGGCCCAGTACTTC
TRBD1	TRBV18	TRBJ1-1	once	CASSPNRGLDTEAFF	TGTGCCAGCTCACCAAACAGGGGGCTTGACACTGAAGCTTTCTTT
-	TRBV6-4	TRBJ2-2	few	CASSEEDTGELFF	TGTGCCAGCAGTGAGGAGGACACCGGGGAGCTGTTTTTT
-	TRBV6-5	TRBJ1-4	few	CASSYSSNEKLFF	TGTGCCAGCAGTTACTCCAGTAATGAAAAACTGTTTTTT
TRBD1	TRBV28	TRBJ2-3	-	CASSLGQSTDTQYF	TGTGCCAGCAGTTTGGGACAGAGCACAGATACGCAGTATTTT
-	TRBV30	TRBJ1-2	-	CAWNLYGDSPYGYTF	TGTGCCTGGAATCTGTACGGCGACAGTCCCTATGGCTACACCTTC
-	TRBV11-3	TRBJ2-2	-	CASSFSAGGELFF	TGTGCCAGCAGCTTCTCAGCGGGTGGGGAGCTGTTTTTT
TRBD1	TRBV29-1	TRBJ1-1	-	CSVEEDRGPTEAFF	TGCAGCGTAGAGGAGGACAGGGGGCCCACTGAAGCTTTCTTT